The 31 T cell receptor beta chains in this list originate from one sample, sequenced in a study of blood T cell repertoires in COVID-19. Generated by immunoSEQ multiplex PCR, the TCRdb table keeps only in-frame clones and is missing some. Here the sample spans about 140,000 clones, about nine tenths being singletons. The sample comprised peripheral blood. Every receptor here comes from a human donor with COVID-19, enrolled during active disease. The donor label of this sample is uncertain.

The chain carries TRBV4-1 and TRBJ1-1; 10 bases fit TRBD1. J lost 1 base, V lost 2 bases, and 22 bases had no gene match. CDR3 length: 22 residues. Germline CDR1 is MGHRA and CDR2 is YSYEKL. The DNA for the CDR3 is TGCGCCAGCAGCCAACGTGTTATAGTATCTTCCAGGACAGGGGGAAAGAACACTGAAGCTTTCTTT. Encoded protein: CASSQRVIVSSRTGGKNTEAFF.

This clone was counted a single time. The chain employs TRBV28 and TRBJ1-3; the D gene is possibly TRBD1 (5 bases). The V end was cut by 2 bases, the J end by 4 bases, with 12 bases between. This CDR3 spans 15 amino acids. Germline V gene data show CDR1 as MDHEN and CDR2 as SYDVKM. The CDR3 DNA reads TGTGCCAGCAGTTTACGGCCAGGGTTGGGAAACACCATATATTTT. Translated: CASSLRPGLGNTIYF.

The V gene is TRBV10-2, the J gene TRBJ1-1; 8 positions agree with TRBD1. This CDR3 region has 15 residues. In germline, CDR1 is WSHSY, CDR2 SAAADI. V shed 2 bases and J 2 bases; nucleotides not matched to a gene: 4. CDR3 region: CASSEGTGSNTEAFF. The DNA of the CDR3 is TGCGCCAGCAGTGAGGGGACAGGCAGCAACACTGAAGCTTTCTTT.

This chain joins TRBV5-1 and TRBJ1-4; D might be TRBD1 (5 bases). Germline V gene data show CDR1 as SGHRS and CDR2 as YFSETQ. With 6 bases removed from V and 7 bases from J, the gap between germline ends came to 16 bases. The CDR3 has 14 amino acids. CDR3: CASTLAGESEKLFF. DNA for the CDR3: TGCGCCAGCACCCTAGCGGGGGAAAGTGAAAAACTGTTTTTT.

The CDR3 protein is CASSLSGAGAVYEQYF. Here the CDR3 DNA reads TGCGCCAGCAGCCTCAGTGGGGCAGGGGCGGTCTACGAGCAGTACTTC. This sequence joins TRBV5-1 and TRBJ2-7; possible D gene TRBD1, 6 bases. The V gene's germline CDR1 is SGHRS and CDR2 YFSETQ. CDR3 length: 16 amino acids. Trimming removed 4 bases from V and 3 bases from J, with 20 bases in between.

This chain connects TRBV18 to TRBJ2-2; D unresolved. Germline-derived CDR1 and CDR2 are KGHSH and LQKENI. V shed 5 bases and J shed 0 bases, with 7 bases lying between them. The CDR3 sequence is 14 residues long. The CDR3 nucleotides read TGTGCCAGCTCAAGTACAGCGAACACCGGGGAGCTGTTTTTT. Translation gives CASSSTANTGELFF.

The V and J genes are TRBV18 and TRBJ2-7; tentatively, D is TRBD1 (6 bases). This CDR3 has 16 amino acids. Germline V gene lookup returns CDR1 KGHSH and CDR2 LQKENI. V was trimmed by 3 bases and J by 5 bases, leaving 20 bases between them. CDR3 region: CASSPNSGTNGDEQYF. CDR3 sequence (DNA): TGTGCCAGCTCACCTAATTCCGGGACAAACGGGGACGAGCAGTACTTC. The full variable domain, rest sourced from reference TRBV18 and TRBJ2-7, is NAGVMQNPRHLVRRRGQEARLRCSPMKGHSHVYWYRQLPEEGLKFMVYLQKENIIDESGMPKERFSAEFPKEGPSILRIQQVVRGDSAAYFCASSPNSGTNGDEQYFGPGTRLTVT.

The chain is built from TRBV27 and TRBJ2-5; the D gene is possibly TRBD2 (6 bases). V lost 3 bases and J lost 1, with 15 bases in between. In germline, CDR1 is MNHEY, CDR2 SMNVEV (reference sequence). This CDR3 comprises 16 residues. The CDR3: CASSLGRERAQETQYF. CDR3 in DNA: TGTGCCAGCAGTTTGGGACGGGAGAGGGCCCAAGAGACCCAGTACTTC.

This clone appeared a single time. J is TRBJ1-5 and V is TRBV15; tentative D call: TRBD1 (5 bases). Deletions cut 1 base from V and 7 bases from J, with 26 bases between. This CDR3 spans 19 amino acids. Germline V gene lookup returns CDR1 LNHNV and CDR2 YYDKDF (reference sequence). In nucleotides, the CDR3 is TGTGCCACCAGCAGAGTTCAAATCGGCCGGGACTTTTACAACCAGCCCCAGCATTTT. Residues: CATSRVQIGRDFYNQPQHF.

This clone is a singleton in its sample. The chain is built from TRBV5-1 and TRBJ2-3, with D possibly TRBD1 on 5 matching bases. V was trimmed by 4 bases and J by 5 bases, leaving 17 bases between them. CDR1 and CDR2 from the germline V gene are SGHRS and YFSETQ. The CDR3 length is 15 residues. As DNA, the CDR3 is TGCGCCAGCAGCCCGCAGGGTTACACAGGAGATACGCAGTATTTT. Protein: CASSPQGYTGDTQYF.

The J gene is TRBJ2-7, the V gene TRBV27; D possibly corresponds to TRBD2 (6 bases). Germline V gives CDR1 MNHEY, CDR2 SMNVEV (reference sequence). The length of the CDR3 is 15 residues. Trimming took off 6 bases at V and 0 bases at J, with 15 bases between the two ends. In DNA form, the CDR3 reads TGTGCCAGCAGGCCATTCGACGGGAGCTCCTACGAGCAGTACTTC. It codes for CASRPFDGSSYEQYF.

The rearrangement joins TRBV2 to TRBJ1-1; weak D call: TRBD1 (5 bases). In germline, CDR1 is SNHLY, CDR2 FYNNEI. The CDR3 is made up of 13 amino acids. The ends were cut back, 5 bases at V and 7 bases at J, with 14 bases in the middle. The CDR3 bases are TGTGCCAGCAGTTTCGACAGAACCAATGAAGCTTTCTTT. This gives the protein CASSFDRTNEAFF.

This chain connects TRBV7-9 to TRBJ2-7; weak D call: TRBD1 (6 bases). CDR3 length: 14 residues. Germline-derived CDR1 and CDR2 are SEHNR and FQNEAQ (reference sequence). V was trimmed by 5 bases and J by 1 base, leaving 12 bases between them. CDR3 DNA sequence: TGTGCCAGCAGCCCCCGGGACATTTCCTACGAGCAGTACTTC. Encoded protein: CASSPRDISYEQYF.

The chain couples TRBV7-9 to TRBJ2-2, with a weak D call TRBD2 (6 bases). The CDR3 extends over 14 amino acids. The V gene lost 0 bases and the J gene lost 6 bases, with 8 bases spanning the gap. The germline gives CDR1 SEHNR, CDR2 FQNEAQ (reference sequence). The CDR3 sequence is CASSLAGRSGELFF. CDR3 bases: TGTGCCAGCAGCTTAGCAGGGAGGTCCGGGGAGCTGTTTTTT.

This chain connects TRBV6-5 to TRBJ2-3; D may be TRBD2 (6 bases). V shed 4 bases and J shed 4 bases, with 18 bases lying between them. The CDR3 spans 16 residues. CDR1 and CDR2 (germline): MNHEY, SVGAGI. CDR3 loop: CASSFRSGSGADTQYF. CDR3 nucleotide sequence: TGTGCCAGCAGTTTCCGATCTGGGTCGGGGGCAGATACGCAGTATTTT.

V and J are TRBV5-4 and TRBJ2-2, with D possibly matching TRBD2 (5 bases). V was clipped by 0 bases and J by 8 bases, with 17 bases between them. The CDR3 is 16 residues long. Germline CDR1 SGHNT, CDR2 YYREEE (reference sequence). CDR3 DNA sequence: TGTGCCAGCAGCTTGGATGGGAGAGCATATACGGGGGAGCTGTTTTTT. Protein: CASSLDGRAYTGELFF.

This chain joins TRBV2 and TRBJ2-7; 9 positions agree with TRBD1. The germline V gene has CDR1 SNHLY and CDR2 FYNNEI. This CDR3 is built from 15 residues. The V gene end was trimmed by 4 bases and the J gene end by 3 bases; junction bases not matched to a gene: 7. The CDR3 loop is CASSAQGARIYEQYF. CDR3 nucleotide sequence: TGTGCCAGCAGTGCACAGGGGGCGCGCATCTACGAGCAGTACTTC.

The chain links TRBV29-1 to TRBJ2-2; D may be TRBD1 (5 bases). This CDR3 has 13 amino acids. Trimming pared 7 bases from V and 1 base from J, leaving 10 bases between. Germline CDR1 SQVTM, CDR2 ANQGSEA. The CDR3 is CSGTGLNTGELFF. Here the CDR3 DNA reads TGCAGCGGTACAGGCTTGAACACCGGGGAGCTGTTTTTT.

J is TRBJ1-2 and V is TRBV11-2; D remains unclear. The CDR3 has 12 residues. Germline V CDR1 and CDR2: SGHAT, FQNNGV. Trimming pared 0 bases from V and 5 bases from J, leaving 4 bases between. As DNA, the CDR3 is TGTGCCAGCAGCTTAGACGGGTATGGCTACACCTTC. This sequence encodes CASSLDGYGYTF.

This rearrangement joins TRBV4-1 to TRBJ2-7; the match to TRBD2 covers 9 bases. Germline V gene lookup returns CDR1 MGHRA and CDR2 YSYEKL. Trimming removed 1 base from V and 1 base from J; junction bases left unmatched: 2. This CDR3 is 15 amino acids long. CDR3 coding DNA: TGCGCCAGCAGCCAAGTAGCGGGAGATTCCTACGAGCAGTACTTC. It codes for CASSQVAGDSYEQYF.

For the CDR3, the DNA is TGTGCCAGTAGTCTACTAGCGCCGAAGGCGGCTGAGCAGTTCTTC. This codes for CASSLLAPKAAEQFF. The chain is built from TRBV19 and TRBJ2-1; 7 positions agree with TRBD2. V gave up 5 bases and J gave up 9 bases; unmatched junction bases: 13. The CDR3 covers 15 residues. Germline V gene sequence: CDR1 LNHDA, CDR2 SQIVND (reference sequence).

This chain links TRBV5-1 with TRBJ2-3; 7 bases fit TRBD1. This CDR3 contains 14 residues. Germline V gene lookup returns CDR1 SGHRS and CDR2 YFSETQ. V shed 2 bases and J 2 bases; nucleotides not matched to a gene: 2. Here the CDR3 DNA reads TGCGCCAGCAGCTTCGACAGGGTCACAGATACGCAGTATTTT. This sequence encodes CASSFDRVTDTQYF.

The J gene is TRBJ2-3, the V gene TRBV5-4; D gene uncertain. V was cut by 0 bases and J by 2 bases, with 7 bases left in between. Germline V gene sequence: CDR1 SGHNT, CDR2 YYREEE (reference sequence). This CDR3 region has 14 residues. CDR3 DNA: TGTGCCAGCAGCTTGGCAGGATACACAGATACGCAGTATTTT. This encodes CASSLAGYTDTQYF.

This rearrangement joins TRBV3-1 (or the pseudogene TRBV3-2) to TRBJ2-3; the D gene is possibly TRBD2 (5 bases). The CDR3 totals 15 residues. In germline, CDR1 is LGHDT, CDR2 YNNKEL (reference sequence). Trimming took 0 bases from V and 6 from J, leaving 13 bases between them. CDR3 region: CASSQDSALADTQYF. In DNA form, the CDR3 reads TGTGCCAGCAGCCAAGATAGCGCCCTCGCGGATACGCAGTATTTT.

The genes are TRBV7-8 and TRBJ2-7, with D perhaps TRBD1 (5 bases). This CDR3 region has 15 residues. Germline-derived CDR1 and CDR2 are SGHVS and FQNEAQ. V was cut by 2 bases and J by 2 bases, with 13 bases left in between. CDR3 bases: TGTGCCAGCAGCTTAAGGTCGGCAGGGACCTACGAGCAGTACTTC. It is translated as CASSLRSAGTYEQYF.

This chain links TRBV30 with TRBJ1-6; D gene unclear. CDR3 length: 14 amino acids. In germline, CDR1 is GTSNPN, CDR2 SVGIG (reference sequence). The germline V and J ends were trimmed by 0 bases and 7 bases, with 10 bases remaining between them. The CDR3 region has the DNA TGTGCCTGGAGTGTGGGATCGGGGAATTCACCCCTCCACTTT. Protein sequence: CAWSVGSGNSPLHF.

The rearrangement uses TRBV27 and TRBJ2-5, with D possibly TRBD1 on 6 matching bases. The CDR3 spans 15 residues. In germline, CDR1 is MNHEY, CDR2 SMNVEV (reference sequence). V dropped 6 bases and J dropped 5 bases, with 19 bases sitting between them. The CDR3 is CASSSAAGGGETQYF. The DNA of the CDR3 is TGTGCCAGCAGCTCCGCGGCTGGGGGCGGGGAGACCCAGTACTTC.

The rearrangement uses TRBV6-5 and TRBJ1-1; 8 bases match TRBD1. The CDR3 totals 16 residues. Germline V gene data show CDR1 as MNHEY and CDR2 as SVGAGI. V was clipped by 3 bases and J by 1 base; unmatched bases: 7. CDR3 loop: CASSYIRTGRNTEAFF. The CDR3 coding sequence is TGTGCCAGCAGTTATATTAGGACAGGGAGGAACACTGAAGCTTTCTTT.

The V gene is TRBV18, the J gene TRBJ1-4, with 7 nucleotides matching TRBD1. Germline CDR1 reads KGHSH; CDR2 reads LQKENI. CDR3 length equals 14 residues. V dropped 1 base and J dropped 7; count of bases not matched to a gene: 3. Here the CDR3 DNA reads TGTGCCAGCTCACCACAGGACAGGAGTGAAAAACTGTTTTTT. It specifies CASSPQDRSEKLFF.

V and J are TRBV6-5 and TRBJ2-7; D might be TRBD1 (6 bases). V lost 10 bases to trimming and J lost 0 bases, with 13 bases between them. The CDR3 length is 13 residues. CDR1 and CDR2 from the germline V gene are MNHEY and SVGAGI. The CDR3 here is CATEPGASYEQYF. In DNA form, the CDR3 reads TGTGCCACGGAGCCAGGGGCCTCCTACGAGCAGTACTTC.

The CDR3, as DNA: TGTGCCAGTAGGACACAAAACTATGGCTACACCTTC. Amino acids: CASRTQNYGYTF. V usage is TRBV19 and J usage is TRBJ1-2; D ambiguous. The CDR3 contains 12 residues. The germline CDR1 and CDR2 sequences are LNHDA and SQIVND (reference sequence). V lost 6 bases to trimming and J lost 2 bases, with 7 bases between them.